This passage covers 12 T cell receptor beta chains from one sample sequenced in a study of molecular identifiers for immune sequencing clone quantification. Each CDR3 protein is one row after TCRdb ran MiXCR on the PCR reads. The sample includes more than 300,000 distinct CDR3 sequences, about a fifth of them seen just once. The sequenced sample consisted of naive CD8+ T cells from blood, with Jurkat cell RNA spiked in. Described subset: FACS-sorted CD8+CD4-CCR7+CD45RA+ naive T cells. Source of these receptors: a human donor in good health. Some libraries in this study had Jurkat cell RNA spiked in.

This clonotype occurred many times. The rearrangement joins TRBV7-9 to TRBJ1-4; D remains ambiguous. Trimming took 1 base from V and 8 from J, leaving 11 bases between them. The CDR3 runs 14 residues. CDR1 and CDR2 from the germline V gene are SEHNR and FQNEAQ (reference sequence). The CDR3 reads CASSLGGIKEKLFF. The CDR3 coding sequence is TGTGCCAGCAGCTTAGGCGGGATTAAGGAAAAACTGTTTTTT.

In this sample, this clonotype turned up many times. The V gene is TRBV7-2, the J gene TRBJ2-3; D gene uncertain. The CDR3 is 13 residues long. With 2 bases removed from V and 6 bases from J, the gap between germline ends came to 9 bases. Germline V gene data show CDR1 as SGHTA and CDR2 as FQGNSA. In nucleotides, the CDR3 is TGTGCCAGCAGCTTATTATCCTGGGATACGCAGTATTTT. This encodes CASSLLSWDTQYF.

As regards this clonotype: One junction end disagrees with the germline gene, perhaps due to a read error. The V and J genes are TRBV12-3 or TRBV12-4 and TRBJ2-7, with D possibly being TRBD1 (5 bases). This CDR3 is built from 15 residues. The CDR3 sequence is CASSPTDAGSYERYF. The CDR3 region has the DNA TGTGCCAGCAGTCCGACAGACGCAGGATCGTACGAGCGGTACTTC.

Note on this clonotype: This clone may be a read error of a much larger clone one base away. The CDR3 ends on some other residue instead of the conserved phenylalanine or tryptophan, so this is likely a read error. The chain couples TRBV4-3 to TRBJ2-4; weak D call: TRBD2 (6 bases). V was shortened by 0 bases and J by 3 bases, with 12 bases between the two germline ends. Germline loops: CDR1 LGHNA, CDR2 YSLEER. CDR3 length: 16 amino acids. The CDR3 spells CASSQDRIAVKNIQYV. DNA for the CDR3: TGCGCCAGCAGCCAAGATAGAATAGCGGTCAAAAACATTCAGTACGTC.

The chain links TRBV4-3 to TRBJ2-5, with a tentative D call TRBD2 (6 bases). In germline, CDR1 is LGHNA, CDR2 YSLEER. Trimming left V 0 bases short and J 2 bases short, with 13 bases between. This CDR3 spans 16 amino acids. The CDR3 is CASSQDRGAGQETQYF. CDR3 DNA sequence: TGCGCCAGCAGCCAAGATCGAGGGGCGGGGCAAGAGACCCAGTACTTC.

This clonotype has a handful of counts. V and J are TRBV20-1 and TRBJ1-5; weak D call: TRBD1 (6 bases). The CDR3 covers 19 residues. Trimming stripped 1 base from V and 0 bases from J, with 22 bases between. The germline V gene has CDR1 DFQATT and CDR2 SNEGSKA (reference sequence). The CDR3 bases are TGCAGTGCTAGAGTCGCTACGGCCGGGGGCCCTTATAGCAATCAGCCCCAGCATTTT. Its protein product is CSARVATAGGPYSNQPQHF.

This clonotype was counted at least ten times. The CDR3 protein is CSAYWTGERSDEAFF. The CDR3 region has the DNA TGCAGTGCCTATTGGACAGGGGAGCGGAGCGATGAAGCTTTCTTT. V gene TRBV20-1 combines with J gene TRBJ1-1; 9 positions agree with TRBD1. Germline V gene data show CDR1 as DFQATT and CDR2 as SNEGSKA (reference sequence). Trimming removed 6 bases from V and 7 bases from J; junction bases left unmatched: 15. The CDR3 has 15 amino acids.

Concerning this clonotype itself: A much larger clone sits a single nucleotide away, making a read error possible. This rearrangement joins TRBV6-2 or TRBV6-3 to TRBJ1-5, with D tentatively TRBD1 (5 bases). Germline CDR1 reads MNHEY; CDR2 reads SVGEGT. The CDR3 totals 12 residues. CDR3 DNA sequence: TGTGCCGGCAGTGCCGGGGGATCGCCCCAGCATTTT. Residues: CAGSAGGSPQHF.

This clonotype was picked up many times. The CDR3 loop reads CASSEWDSLANTGELFF. Here the CDR3 DNA reads TGTGCCAGCAGTGAATGGGACAGCCTCGCGAACACCGGGGAGCTGTTTTTT. This chain connects TRBV25-1 to TRBJ2-2, with TRBD1 matching 7 bases. Germline lookup yields CDR1 MGHDK and CDR2 SYGVNS. J gave up 0 bases and V 1 base, and 5 bases lay outside the gene matches. The CDR3 spans 17 residues.

This clonotype appeared a few times. This chain uses TRBV6-2 or TRBV6-3 with TRBJ2-2, with D hard to call. The CDR3 loop spans 15 amino acids. V shed 0 bases and J shed 4 bases, with 9 bases lying between them. Germline CDR1 reads MNHEY; CDR2 reads SVGEGT. CDR3 DNA sequence: TGTGCCAGCAGTTACTCTACAGTCGGCACCGGGGAGCTGTTTTTT. This sequence encodes CASSYSTVGTGELFF.

This clonotype appeared many times. This chain connects TRBV7-2 to TRBJ2-1; D is unresolved. Germline CDR1 SGHTA, CDR2 FQGNSA. Trimming removed 4 bases at V and 3 bases at J, with 13 bases between. The CDR3 is 15 residues long. CDR3 DNA sequence: TGTGCCAGCAGCTCAGCAGAAACACTCTACAATGAGCAGTTCTTC. Translating gives CASSSAETLYNEQFF.

This clonotype was observed at least ten times. This chain connects TRBV27 to TRBJ2-3, with 9 bases aligning to TRBD2. The CDR3 consists of 16 residues. The germline V gene encodes CDR1 MNHEY and CDR2 SMNVEV (reference sequence). Losses at the gene ends were 6 bases for V and 5 bases for J; bases not matched to a gene: 12. CDR3 in amino acids: CASSLLAGGPGDTQYF. The DNA for the CDR3 is TGTGCCAGCAGCCTCCTTGCGGGGGGGCCGGGAGATACGCAGTATTTT.